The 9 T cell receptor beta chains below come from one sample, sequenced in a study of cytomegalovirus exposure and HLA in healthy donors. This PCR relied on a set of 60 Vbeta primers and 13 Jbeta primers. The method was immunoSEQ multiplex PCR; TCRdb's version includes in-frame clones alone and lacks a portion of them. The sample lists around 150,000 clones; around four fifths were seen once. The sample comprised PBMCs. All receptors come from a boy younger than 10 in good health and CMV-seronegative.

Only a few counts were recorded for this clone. DNA of the CDR3: TGTGCCAGCAGTAAGACTAACAATCGCTACGAGCAGTACTTC. Its protein product is CASSKTNNRYEQYF. The chain has TRBV25-1 and TRBJ2-7; the D gene is possibly TRBD2 (5 bases). The CDR3 extends over 14 amino acids. V lost 5 bases to trimming and J lost 3 bases, with 14 bases between them. Germline V gives CDR1 MGHDK, CDR2 SYGVNS.

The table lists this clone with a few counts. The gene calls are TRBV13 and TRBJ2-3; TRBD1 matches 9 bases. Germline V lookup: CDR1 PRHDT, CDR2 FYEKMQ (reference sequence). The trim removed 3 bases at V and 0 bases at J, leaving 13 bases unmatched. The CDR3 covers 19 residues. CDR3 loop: CASSLLGTGLYRSTDTQYF. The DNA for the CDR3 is TGTGCCAGCAGCTTGCTCGGGACAGGGTTATACAGAAGCACAGATACGCAGTATTTT.

The CDR3 region has the DNA TGCGCCAGCAGCTTTTGGGGAGGAGATCAGCCCCAGCATTTT. It codes for CASSFWGGDQPQHF. The rearrangement links TRBV5-1 to TRBJ1-5; D gene unclear. Trimming stripped 2 bases from V and 5 bases from J, with 11 bases between. Germline CDR1 is SGHRS and CDR2 is YFSETQ. CDR3 length: 14 residues. Supplemented by reference TRBV5-1 and TRBJ1-5, the full variable domain reads KAGVTQTPRYLIKTRGQQVTLSCSPISGHRSVSWYQQTPGQGLQFLFEYFSETQRNKGNFPGRFSGRQFSNSRSEMNVSTLELGDSALYLCASSFWGGDQPQHFGDGTRLSIL.

The CDR3 sequence is CASSTSGRPSSYEQYF. Written as DNA, the CDR3 is TGTGCCAGCTCCACTAGCGGGAGACCATCCTCCTACGAGCAGTACTTC. This rearrangement joins TRBV28 to TRBJ2-7, with TRBD2 identical over 11 bases. V shed 8 bases, J shed 0 bases, and the junction held 9 bases outside the gene matches. The CDR3 is 16 amino acids. Germline V lookup: CDR1 MDHEN, CDR2 SYDVKM.

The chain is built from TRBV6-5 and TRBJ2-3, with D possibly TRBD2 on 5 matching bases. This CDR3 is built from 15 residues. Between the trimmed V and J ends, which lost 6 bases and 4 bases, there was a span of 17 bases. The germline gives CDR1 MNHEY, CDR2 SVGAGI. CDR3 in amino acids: CASRRRDKTSDTQYF. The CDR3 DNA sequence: TGTGCCAGCAGACGCCGGGATAAGACCTCAGATACGCAGTATTTT.

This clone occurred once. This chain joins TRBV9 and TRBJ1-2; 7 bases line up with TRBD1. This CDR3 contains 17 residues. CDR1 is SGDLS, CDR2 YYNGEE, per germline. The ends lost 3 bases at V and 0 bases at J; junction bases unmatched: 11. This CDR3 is CASSAGGQTRTNYGYTF. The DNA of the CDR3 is TGTGCCAGCAGCGCAGGGGGGCAGACGAGGACTAACTATGGCTACACCTTC.

This CDR3 reads CASSQEGGLVSYEQYF. The CDR3 DNA reads as TGTGCCAGCAGCCAAGAGGGGGGACTAGTCTCCTACGAGCAGTACTTC. The V and J genes are TRBV4-2 and TRBJ2-7; 8 bases match TRBD2. The CDR3 consists of 16 residues. CDR1 is LGHNA and CDR2 is YNFKEQ in the germline V gene. The junction had 4 bases not matched to a gene; V was cut back by 0 bases and J by 0 bases.

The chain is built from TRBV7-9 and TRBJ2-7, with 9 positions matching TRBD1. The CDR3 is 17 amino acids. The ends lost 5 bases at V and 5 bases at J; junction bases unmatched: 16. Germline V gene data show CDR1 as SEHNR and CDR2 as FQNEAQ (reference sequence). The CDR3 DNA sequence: TGTGCCAGCAGCGCACATTTCCCCGGGACAGGGAAGGACGAGCAGTACTTC. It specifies CASSAHFPGTGKDEQYF.

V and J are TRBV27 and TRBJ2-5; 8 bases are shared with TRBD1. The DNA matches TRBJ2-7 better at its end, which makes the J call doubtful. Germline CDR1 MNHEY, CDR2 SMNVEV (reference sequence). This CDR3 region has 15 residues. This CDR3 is CASSSTGTGAYEQYF. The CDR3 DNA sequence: TGTGCCAGCAGTTCGACCGGGACAGGAGCTTACGAGCAGTACTTC.